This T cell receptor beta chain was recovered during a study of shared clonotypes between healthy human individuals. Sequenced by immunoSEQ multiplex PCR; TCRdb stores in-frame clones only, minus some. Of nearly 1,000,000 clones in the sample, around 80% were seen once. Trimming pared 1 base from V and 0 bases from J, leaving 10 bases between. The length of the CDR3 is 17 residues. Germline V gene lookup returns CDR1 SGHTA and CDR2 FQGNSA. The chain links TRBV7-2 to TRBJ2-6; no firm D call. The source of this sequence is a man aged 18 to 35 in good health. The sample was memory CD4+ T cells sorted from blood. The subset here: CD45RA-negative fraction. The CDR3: CASSLGAANSGANVLTF. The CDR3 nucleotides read TGTGCCAGCAGCTTAGGCGCTGCCAACTCTGGGGCCAACGTCCTGACTTTC.